This T cell receptor (beta chain) is from a study of blood T cell repertoires in COVID-19. Overall study: Samples taken during acute and convalescent COVID-19 were collected in the United States, Italy and Spain. From T cells, B-cell-depleted T cells, or PBMCs came the material, which was cDNA or gDNA.

In the original workflow: Estimated nucleated cell counts came from reference gene primer amplification. Produced via immunoSEQ multiplex PCR; TCRdb's table is partial and in-frame only. Clone size and V and J calls were adopted from that table, with D and trimming inferred from the DNA. The sample has under 250,000 clones, under 95% seen once; the top ten hold 1% to 1.5%. This clone was detected only once. The germline V gene encodes CDR1 LNHNV and CDR2 YYDKDF (reference sequence). After removal of 3 bases from V and 8 bases from J, the junction contained 10 bases not matched to a gene. The CDR3 covers 17 residues.

This clonotype originated in a man aged 25-45 years with acute or convalescent COVID-19. The chain is built from TRBV15 and TRBJ2-2; 12 nucleotides align to TRBD2. Sequencing was performed on peripheral blood. For the CDR3, the DNA is TGTGCCACCAGCAGGGGGAGACTAGCGGGAGAGATTGGGGAGCTGTTTTTT. Its translation is CATSRGRLAGEIGELFF.